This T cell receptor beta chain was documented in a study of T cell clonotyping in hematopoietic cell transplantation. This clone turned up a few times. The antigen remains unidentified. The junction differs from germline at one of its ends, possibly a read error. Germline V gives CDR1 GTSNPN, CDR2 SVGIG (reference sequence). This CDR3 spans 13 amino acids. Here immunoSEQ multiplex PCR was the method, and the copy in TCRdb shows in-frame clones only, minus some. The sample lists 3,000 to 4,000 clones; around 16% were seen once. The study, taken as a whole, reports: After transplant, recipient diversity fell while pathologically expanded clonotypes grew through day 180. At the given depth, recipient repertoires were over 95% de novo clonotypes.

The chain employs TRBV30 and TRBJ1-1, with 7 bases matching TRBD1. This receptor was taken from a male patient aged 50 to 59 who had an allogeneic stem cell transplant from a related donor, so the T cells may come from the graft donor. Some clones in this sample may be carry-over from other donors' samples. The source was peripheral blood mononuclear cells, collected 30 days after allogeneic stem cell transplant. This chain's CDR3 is CTWIVQGNPEAFF. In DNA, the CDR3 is TGTACCTGGATAGTACAGGGGAACCCTGAAGCTTTCTTT.